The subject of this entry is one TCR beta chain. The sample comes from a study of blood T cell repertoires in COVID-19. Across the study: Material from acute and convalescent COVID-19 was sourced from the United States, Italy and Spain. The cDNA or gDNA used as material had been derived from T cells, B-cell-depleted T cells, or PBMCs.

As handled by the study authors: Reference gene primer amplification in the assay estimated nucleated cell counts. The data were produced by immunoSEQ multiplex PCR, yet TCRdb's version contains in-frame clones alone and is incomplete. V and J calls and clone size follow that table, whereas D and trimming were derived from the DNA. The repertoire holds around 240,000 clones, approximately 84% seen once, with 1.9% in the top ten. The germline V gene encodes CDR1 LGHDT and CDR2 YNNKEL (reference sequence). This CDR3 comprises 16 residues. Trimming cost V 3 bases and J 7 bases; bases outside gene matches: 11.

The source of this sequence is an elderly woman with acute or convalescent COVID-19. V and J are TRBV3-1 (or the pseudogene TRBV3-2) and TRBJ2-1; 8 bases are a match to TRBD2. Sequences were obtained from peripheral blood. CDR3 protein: CASSHSGTRSSNEQFF. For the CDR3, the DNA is TGTGCCAGCAGCCACTCCGGGACTAGATCTAGTAATGAGCAGTTCTTC.